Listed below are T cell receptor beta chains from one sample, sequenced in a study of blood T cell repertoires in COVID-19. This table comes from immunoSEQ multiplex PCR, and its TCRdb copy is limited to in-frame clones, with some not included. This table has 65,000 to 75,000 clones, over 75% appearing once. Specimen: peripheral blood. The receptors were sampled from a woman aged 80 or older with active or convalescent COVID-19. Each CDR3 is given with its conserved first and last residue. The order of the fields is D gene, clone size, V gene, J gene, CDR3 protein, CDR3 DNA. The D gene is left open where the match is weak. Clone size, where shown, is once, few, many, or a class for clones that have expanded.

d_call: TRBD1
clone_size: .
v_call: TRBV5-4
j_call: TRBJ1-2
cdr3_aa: CASSAPDRGRVTGYTF
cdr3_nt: TGTGCCAGCAGCGCGCCCGACAGGGGACGGGTGACTGGCTACACCTTC

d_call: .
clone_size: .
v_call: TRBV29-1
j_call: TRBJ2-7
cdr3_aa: CSVGSSSYEQYF
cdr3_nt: TGCAGCGTTGGATCTAGCTCCTACGAGCAGTACTTC

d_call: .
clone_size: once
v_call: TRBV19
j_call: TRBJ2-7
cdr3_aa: CASRGLKTYEQYF
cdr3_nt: TGTGCCAGTAGGGGGCTAAAAACCTACGAGCAGTACTTC

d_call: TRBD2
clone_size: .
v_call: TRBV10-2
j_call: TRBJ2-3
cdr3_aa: CASSQNERGGTDTQYF
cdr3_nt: TGCGCCAGCAGTCAAAATGAGCGGGGGGGCACAGATACGCAGTATTTT

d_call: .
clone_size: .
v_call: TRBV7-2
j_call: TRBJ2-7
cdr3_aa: CASSFLQGGPYEQYF
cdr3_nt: TGTGCCAGCAGCTTTCTCCAAGGGGGTCCCTACGAGCAGTACTTC

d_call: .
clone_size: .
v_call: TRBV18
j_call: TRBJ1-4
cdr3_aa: CASSPRDKIPTNEKLFF
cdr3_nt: TGTGCCAGCTCACCCCGGGACAAGATCCCAACTAATGAAAAACTGTTTTTT

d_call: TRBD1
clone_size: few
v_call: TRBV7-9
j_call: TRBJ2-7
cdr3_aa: CASSFAGGKGEQYF
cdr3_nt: TGTGCCAGCAGCTTTGCAGGGGGTAAAGGTGAGCAGTACTTC

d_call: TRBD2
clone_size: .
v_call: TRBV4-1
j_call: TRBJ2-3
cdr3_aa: CASSQDPLTSGGLGGTDTQYF
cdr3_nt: TGCGCCAGCAGCCAAGACCCTTTGACTAGCGGGGGCCTCGGAGGCACAGATACGCAGTATTTT

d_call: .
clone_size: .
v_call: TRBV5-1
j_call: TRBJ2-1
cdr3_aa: CASSPTLSLNEQFF
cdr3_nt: TGCGCCAGCAGCCCGACTCTAAGTCTCAATGAGCAGTTCTTC

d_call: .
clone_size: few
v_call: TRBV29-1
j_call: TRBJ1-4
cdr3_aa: CSAREGDEKLFF
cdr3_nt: TGCAGCGCCAGGGAGGGTGATGAAAAACTGTTTTTT

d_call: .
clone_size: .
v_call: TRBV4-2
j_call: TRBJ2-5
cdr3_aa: CASSQERRETQYF
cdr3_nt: TGTGCCAGCAGCCAAGAGAGGCGTGAGACCCAGTACTTC

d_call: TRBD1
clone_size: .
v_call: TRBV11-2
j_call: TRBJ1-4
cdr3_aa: CASSFFRDRGLTTNEKLFF
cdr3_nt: TGTGCCAGCAGCTTCTTCCGGGACAGGGGGCTTACAACTAATGAAAAACTGTTTTTT

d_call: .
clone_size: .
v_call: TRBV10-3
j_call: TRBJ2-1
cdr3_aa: CAISETELVLGYNEQFF
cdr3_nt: TGTGCCATCAGTGAGACAGAACTAGTCCTAGGATACAATGAGCAGTTCTTC

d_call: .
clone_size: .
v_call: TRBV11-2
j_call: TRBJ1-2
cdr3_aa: CASSLGRQTYYGYTF
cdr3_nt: TGTGCCAGCAGCTTAGGGCGGCAGACCTACTATGGCTACACCTTC

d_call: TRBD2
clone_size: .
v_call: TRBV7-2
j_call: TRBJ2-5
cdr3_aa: CASSTSTSGGQETQYF
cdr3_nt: TGTGCCAGCAGCACCTCGACTAGCGGGGGGCAAGAGACCCAGTACTTC

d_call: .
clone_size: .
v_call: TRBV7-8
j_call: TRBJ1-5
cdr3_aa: CASSLGVWEGNQPQHF
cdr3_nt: TGTGCCAGCAGCTTAGGCGTTTGGGAGGGCAATCAGCCCCAGCATTTT

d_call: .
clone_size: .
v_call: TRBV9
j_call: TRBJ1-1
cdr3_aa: CASSPDTEAFF
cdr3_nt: TGTGCCAGCAGCCCGGACACTGAAGCTTTCTTT

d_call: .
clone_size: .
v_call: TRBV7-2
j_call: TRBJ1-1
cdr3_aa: CASSFQGTTEAFF
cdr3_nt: TGTGCCAGCAGCTTTCAGGGCACCACTGAAGCTTTCTTT

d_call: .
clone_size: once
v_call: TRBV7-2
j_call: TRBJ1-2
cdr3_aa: CASSSSRGGYTF
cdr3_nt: TGTGCCAGCAGCTCCTCACGAGGTGGCTACACCTTC

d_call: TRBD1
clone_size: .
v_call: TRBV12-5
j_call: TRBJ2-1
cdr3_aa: CASGAGQGGSYNEQFF
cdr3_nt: TGTGCTAGTGGTGCCGGACAGGGGGGTTCCTACAATGAGCAGTTCTTC

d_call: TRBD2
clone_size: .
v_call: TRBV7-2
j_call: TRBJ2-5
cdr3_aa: CASSFSSIAGGLETQYF
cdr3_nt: TGTGCCAGCAGCTTCTCATCAATAGCGGGGGGGCTGGAGACCCAGTACTTC

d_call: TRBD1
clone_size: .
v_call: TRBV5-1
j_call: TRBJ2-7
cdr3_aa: CASSLTGASSYEQYF
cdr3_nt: TGCGCCAGCAGCTTAACAGGGGCGAGCTCCTACGAGCAGTACTTC

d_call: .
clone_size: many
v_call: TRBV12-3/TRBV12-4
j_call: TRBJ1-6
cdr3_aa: CASGTGNPLHF
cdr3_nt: TGTGCCAGCGGTACAGGGAATCCCCTCCACTTT

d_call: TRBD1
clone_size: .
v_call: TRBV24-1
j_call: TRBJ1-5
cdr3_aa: CATSDSPGTGNQPQHF
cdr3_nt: TGTGCCACCAGTGATTCTCCCGGGACAGGGAATCAGCCCCAGCATTTT

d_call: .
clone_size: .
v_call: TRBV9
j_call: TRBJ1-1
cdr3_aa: CASSVSNFHTEAFF
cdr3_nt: TGTGCCAGCAGCGTTTCGAACTTCCACACTGAAGCTTTCTTT

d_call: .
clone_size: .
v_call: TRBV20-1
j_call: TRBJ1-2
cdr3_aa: CSAGPRSGYTF
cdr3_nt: TGCAGTGCGGGCCCCAGGTCGGGCTACACCTTC

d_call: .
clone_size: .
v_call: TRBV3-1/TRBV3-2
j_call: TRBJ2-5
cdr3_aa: CASSRPRRGETQYF
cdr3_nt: TGTGCCAGCAGCCGGCCTAGGAGGGGAGAGACCCAGTACTTC

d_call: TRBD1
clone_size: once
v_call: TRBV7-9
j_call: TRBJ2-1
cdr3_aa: CASSMGQSEQFF
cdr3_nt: TGTGCCAGCAGCATGGGACAGTCTGAGCAGTTCTTC

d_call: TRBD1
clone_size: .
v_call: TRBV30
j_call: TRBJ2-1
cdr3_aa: CAWRSRAGTAYNEQFF
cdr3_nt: TGTGCCTGGAGGTCCCGAGCCGGGACAGCGTACAATGAGCAGTTCTTC

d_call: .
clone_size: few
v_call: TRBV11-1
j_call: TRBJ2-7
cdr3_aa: CASSFDRYLEQYF
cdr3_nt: TGTGCCAGCAGCTTTGACAGGTATCTCGAGCAGTACTTC

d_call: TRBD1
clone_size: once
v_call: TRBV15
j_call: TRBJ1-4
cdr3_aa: CATSRGTGGALDEKLFF
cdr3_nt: TGTGCCACCAGCAGGGGGACAGGGGGCGCTTTGGATGAAAAACTGTTTTTT

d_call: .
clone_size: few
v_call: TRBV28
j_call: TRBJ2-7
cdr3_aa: CASSSNTGHPNF
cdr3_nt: TGTGCCAGCAGTTCGAACACCGGACACCCGAACTTC

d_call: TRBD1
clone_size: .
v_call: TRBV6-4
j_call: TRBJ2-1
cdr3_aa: CASSPGTGPYNEQFF
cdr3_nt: TGTGCCAGCAGCCCCGGGACAGGGCCCTACAATGAGCAGTTCTTC

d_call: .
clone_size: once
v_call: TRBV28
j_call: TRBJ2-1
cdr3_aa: CASSLRSEQFF
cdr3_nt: TGTGCCAGCAGTTTAAGGAGTGAGCAGTTCTTC

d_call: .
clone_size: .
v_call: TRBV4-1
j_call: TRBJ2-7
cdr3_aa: CASSQERLAYEQYF
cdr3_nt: TGCGCCAGCAGCCAAGAGCGACTAGCCTACGAGCAGTACTTC